This T cell receptor beta chain stems from a study of chemoradiotherapy in HPV16-positive cancers (dated by TCRdb to 2022 to 2024). For context, the study as a whole: Using functional T-cell assays on cells from two HPV16-positive patients, the researchers defined candidate HPV-specific T-cell clones and common TCR motifs. The study asked whether T-cell immunity against the HPV oncoproteins E6 and E7 changes during chemoradiotherapy and whether it affects survival. Next, the candidate HPV-specific TCRs and motifs were followed in TCR repertoires from roughly 90 patients with HPV-related cancers. Results the study describes overall, beyond this receptor: Expansion of candidate HPV-specific clones and E7-related TCR motifs was observed in the tumor microenvironment during treatment, whereas no such expansion was observed for non-HPV-specific T cells. Among HPV16-positive patients, expansion of HPV-responsive T cells during chemoradiotherapy was associated with better recurrence-free survival. The functional definition of HPV-specific T cells was derived from only a couple of HPV16-positive patients, and the survival association was reported for HPV16-positive patients.

Repertoires were sampled repeatedly over the course of chemoradiotherapy so that clonal expansion in the tumor microenvironment could be followed. As concerns this clone: The specificity of this receptor is unknown. Within one base of it there is no much larger clone, and no base qualities were kept.

The germline V gene encodes CDR1 LNHNV and CDR2 YYDKDF (reference sequence). The CDR3 spans 12 residues, from the cysteine through the phenylalanine. Of all the DNA, just the CDR3 is kept, 36 bases in frame from base 1. The germline ends are 3 bases apart after V is trimmed by 0 bases and J by 5 bases. The receptor library was made with the immunoSEQ multiplex PCR assay. The clones in this table, taken by TCRdb from immuneACCESS, are in-frame only. Not every clone is retained; where verified, under half of the shortfall comes from an unresolved V gene, and the cause of the rest is unknown. This sample holds about 5,400 clones; roughly 71% were observed only once. The top ten constitute about an eighth of the sample.

Here the chain combines TRBV15 and TRBJ2-3; the D gene cannot be resolved reliably. Sequenced material: tumor tissue, taken from a patient who underwent chemoradiotherapy. The source is a human donor with HPV-associated anogenital cancer. The CDR3 reads CATSRDKDTQYF. The DNA sequence is as follows: TGTGCCACCAGCAGAGATAAAGATACGCAGTATTTT.